Listed below are T cell receptor beta chains from one sample, sequenced in a study of blood T cell repertoires in COVID-19. TCRdb's table, derived via immunoSEQ multiplex PCR, lists solely in-frame clones and lacks some. The sample holds 190,000 or so clones; around 87% are singletons and the top ten take 2% to 3%. The sample consisted of peripheral blood. The receptors here all came from a man in his forties or fifties with active or convalescent COVID-19. CDR3s include the opening cysteine and the closing phenylalanine or tryptophan. A D gene is named only where the DNA matches it firmly. Clone size, where shown, is once, few, many, or a class for clones that have expanded.

TRBJ1-5,TRBD1,NA,TRBV30,TGTGCCTGGAGTGGGGACAGCCCAGGTCAGCCCCAGCATTTT,CAWSGDSPGQPQHF
TRBJ2-7,TRBD1,NA,TRBV19,TGTGCCAGCCGGGGGGACAGGGACTACGAGCAGTACTTC,CASRGDRDYEQYF
TRBJ1-1,NA,NA,TRBV10-3,TGTGCCATCAGTGAGTCGATCGGGGTGAACACTGAAGCTTTCTTT,CAISESIGVNTEAFF
TRBJ2-5,TRBD2,NA,TRBV7-8,TGTGCCAGCAGCTTAGCTAGCGGGGGGGCCAGGGAGACCCAGTACTTC,CASSLASGGARETQYF
TRBJ1-1,NA,few,TRBV11-2,TGTGCCAGCAGCTTAGCGGCTCGGGGAGCTTTCTTT,CASSLAARGAFF
TRBJ2-5,NA,NA,TRBV9,TGTGCCAGCAGCCCGGTATTACAAGAGACCCAGTACTTC,CASSPVLQETQYF
TRBJ1-5,NA,NA,TRBV6-2/TRBV6-3,TGTGCCAGCAGTTACTCACCGGGGGGTCAGCAGCCCCAGCATTTT,CASSYSPGGQQPQHF
TRBJ1-1,NA,NA,TRBV18,TGTGCCAGCTCACCAACGGGGAACACTGAAGCTTTCTTT,CASSPTGNTEAFF
TRBJ2-2,NA,few,TRBV13,TGTGCCAGCAGCCCAGGAACTAGCACCGGGGAGCTGTTTTTT,CASSPGTSTGELFF
TRBJ2-7,NA,NA,TRBV5-6,TGTGCCAGCAGCTTGGCGTTAGCAACATACGAGCAGTACTTC,CASSLALATYEQYF
TRBJ1-1,NA,NA,TRBV5-1,TGCGCCAGCAGCTTTGGGCATGACACTGAAGCTTTCTTT,CASSFGHDTEAFF
TRBJ2-7,NA,NA,TRBV3-1/TRBV3-2,TGTGCCAGCAGCCTGTTGGGGGGAGAAGACGAGCAGTACTTC,CASSLLGGEDEQYF
TRBJ1-2,NA,NA,TRBV6-2/TRBV6-3,TGTGCCAGCAGTTACGGGGCCCGAACTAACTATGGCTACACCTTC,CASSYGARTNYGYTF
TRBJ2-5,NA,NA,TRBV19,TGTGCCAGTAGTAAAAGCGCTCAAGAGACCCAGTACTTC,CASSKSAQETQYF
TRBJ1-2,TRBD1,NA,TRBV19,TGTGCCAGTAGTAGGGACAGGGCGAGTGGCTACACCTTC,CASSRDRASGYTF
TRBJ2-2,TRBD1,NA,TRBV27,TGTGCCAGCAGCCCCGCAGGGGGTATAGGCGGGGAGCTGTTTTTT,CASSPAGGIGGELFF
TRBJ1-2,TRBD1,NA,TRBV10-3,TGTGCCATCAGTGAGCCGGGGACAGACGGCTACACCTTC,CAISEPGTDGYTF
TRBJ2-6,NA,once,TRBV11-2,TGTGCCAGCAGCTCTTGGACAGACTCCCTTCCCTCTGGGGCCAACGTCCTGACTTTC,CASSSWTDSLPSGANVLTF
TRBJ1-1,TRBD1,NA,TRBV5-1,TGCGCCAGCAGCTCACAGGGGGCGGACACTGAAGCTTTCTTT,CASSSQGADTEAFF
TRBJ2-7,NA,NA,TRBV5-1,TGCGCCAGCAGCTTTGACAGGCGCGAGCAGTACTTC,CASSFDRREQYF
TRBJ2-2,TRBD1,NA,TRBV10-1,TGCGCCAGCAGTCGGGACAGGGGGGCGGTCGGGGAGCTGTTTTTT,CASSRDRGAVGELFF
TRBJ1-6,TRBD1,NA,TRBV5-1,TGCGCCAGCAGCTTACGCGGACAGGATCATAATTCACCCCTCCACTTT,CASSLRGQDHNSPLHF
TRBJ1-4,TRBD1,NA,TRBV5-1,TGCGCCAGCAGCCGGGACAGGAGGAATGAAAAACTGTTTTTT,CASSRDRRNEKLFF
TRBJ2-3,TRBD1,NA,TRBV5-8,TGTGCCAGCAGCTCAGGCCAGGGGGCCCGCACAGATACGCAGTATTTT,CASSSGQGARTDTQYF
TRBJ1-2,TRBD1,NA,TRBV3-1/TRBV3-2,TGTGCCAGCAGCTTATGGACAGGGAACTATGGCTACACCTTC,CASSLWTGNYGYTF
TRBJ1-6,NA,NA,TRBV6-5,TGTGCCAGCAGCCTCCGGGGATCAAATTCACCCCTCCACTTT,CASSLRGSNSPLHF
TRBJ2-3,NA,NA,TRBV29-1,TGCAGCGTTGAGCGGGGTCTTGGGACAGATACGCAGTATTTT,CSVERGLGTDTQYF
TRBJ1-2,NA,NA,TRBV30,TGTGCCTGGAGTGTTGGTGGCGGACAGAACTATGGCTACACCTTC,CAWSVGGGQNYGYTF
TRBJ2-3,TRBD2,NA,TRBV24-1,TGTGCCACCAGTAGCTCTAGCGGGCGCACAGATACGCAGTATTTT,CATSSSSGRTDTQYF
TRBJ2-1,TRBD1,NA,TRBV24-1,TGTGCCACCAGTGACACGCCCCGGTCCCGGACAGGACCCTACAATGAGCAGTTCTTC,CATSDTPRSRTGPYNEQFF
TRBJ2-4,TRBD1,NA,TRBV25-1,TGTGCCAGCAGTGAAAACAGGGGGGTTTTAAACATTCAGTACTTC,CASSENRGVLNIQYF
TRBJ1-1,TRBD1,NA,TRBV9,TGTGCCAGCAGCTCGCGACAGGGGGGCACTGAAGCTTTCTTT,CASSSRQGGTEAFF
TRBJ2-2,TRBD2,NA,TRBV7-3,TGTGCCAGCAGCTTAACTGGGCCTAGCGGGGCGAACACCGGGGAGCTGTTTTTT,CASSLTGPSGANTGELFF
TRBJ1-6,NA,NA,TRBV19,TGTGCCAGTAGTATTTCGGCGGAACGGCCCCTCCACTTT,CASSISAERPLHF
TRBJ1-3,NA,NA,TRBV7-6,TGTGCCAGCAGCTCAGTGACAGGAGACGGAAACACCATATATTTT,CASSSVTGDGNTIYF
TRBJ1-1,TRBD1,few,TRBV10-1,TGCGCCAGCAGGTCCCAGGGGGGTGAAGCTTTCTTT,CASRSQGGEAFF
TRBJ2-3,TRBD1,NA,TRBV7-9,TGTGCCAGCAGCTTAGTCGGACAGGGGGGAGATACGCAGTATTTT,CASSLVGQGGDTQYF
TRBJ2-7,TRBD1,NA,TRBV5-4,TGTGCCAGCAGCTTGGCCCCGGGACAGGGGGCGGGGGAGCAGTACTTC,CASSLAPGQGAGEQYF
TRBJ1-2,TRBD1,many,TRBV4-2,TGTGCCAGCAGCCAAGACCGTCAGGGGGCGGGTGGCTACACCTTC,CASSQDRQGAGGYTF
TRBJ1-5,NA,NA,TRBV19,TGTGCCAGCGCAACAGGATATGGCAATCAGCCCCAGCATTTT,CASATGYGNQPQHF
TRBJ1-5,NA,NA,TRBV7-2,TGTGCCAGCAGCTTAGGCGGGGTGTGGGACCAGCCCCAGCATTTT,CASSLGGVWDQPQHF
TRBJ2-3,NA,NA,TRBV3-1/TRBV3-2,TGTGCCAGCAGCGGAGGGATCGAAGGACACAATAGCACAGATACGCAGTATTTT,CASSGGIEGHNSTDTQYF
TRBJ2-5,TRBD2,NA,TRBV6-4,TGTGCCAGCAGCCTGTCGAGCGGGGGGCAAGAGACCCAGTACTTC,CASSLSSGGQETQYF
TRBJ1-2,NA,NA,TRBV5-1,TGCGCCAGCAGCTTGGATCAGGGGCGCTATGGCTACACCTTC,CASSLDQGRYGYTF
TRBJ1-1,TRBD1,NA,TRBV11-2,TGTGCCAGCAGCTTAGTCGCTACAGGACAGGGGGCATTTCACACTGAAGCTTTCTTT,CASSLVATGQGAFHTEAFF
TRBJ1-6,NA,NA,TRBV20-1,TGCAGTGCTAGTAAGCCGGGACTGGATAATTCACCCCTCCACTTT,CSASKPGLDNSPLHF
TRBJ2-3,TRBD1,NA,TRBV28,TGTGCCAGCAGTTTTATACAGGGGGCAGATACGCAGTATTTT,CASSFIQGADTQYF
TRBJ1-4,NA,NA,TRBV27,TGTGCCAGCAGTTTATTAAGGCCCCATTCAGGAGGCAGCCTTAATGAAAAACTGTTTTTT,CASSLLRPHSGGSLNEKLFF
TRBJ1-1,TRBD1,NA,TRBV6-5,TGTGCCAGCAGTTACCGACAGGGCCTTAACACTGAAGCTTTCTTT,CASSYRQGLNTEAFF
TRBJ2-3,TRBD1,NA,TRBV25-1,TGTGCCAGCAGTCCCCCTGGGACAGGGGGCATTGGAGATACGCAGTATTTT,CASSPPGTGGIGDTQYF